This section outlines one T cell receptor beta chain sequence together with its context. Its target is not known. This sample was taken from a study of cytomegalovirus exposure and HLA in healthy donors. Findings and limits, study-wide: Later, an analysis found that common viral pathogens appeared to be linked with several of the most significant clusters. Productive rates of about 90% or about 30% were seen for most TCR beta V segments in an earlier analysis.

Both 60 Vbeta primers and 13 Jbeta primers went into the PCR. Sequencing was performed with immunoSEQ multiplex PCR; in TCRdb, only in-frame clones are kept and a portion is missing. The repertoire holds tens of thousands of clones, with more than 65% as singletons. The clonotype comes from a middle-aged man in good health and CMV-seropositive. The material sequenced was PBMCs.

This CDR3 reads CASSQKVRTNTGELFF. The CDR3 DNA reads TGCGCCAGCAGCCAGAAGGTCAGGACGAACACCGGGGAGCTGTTTTTT. The J gene is TRBJ2-2, the V gene TRBV4-1, with D unclear. CDR3 length equals 16 residues. Between the trimmed V and J ends, which lost 3 bases and 0 bases, there was a span of 11 bases. The germline gives CDR1 MGHRA, CDR2 YSYEKL.